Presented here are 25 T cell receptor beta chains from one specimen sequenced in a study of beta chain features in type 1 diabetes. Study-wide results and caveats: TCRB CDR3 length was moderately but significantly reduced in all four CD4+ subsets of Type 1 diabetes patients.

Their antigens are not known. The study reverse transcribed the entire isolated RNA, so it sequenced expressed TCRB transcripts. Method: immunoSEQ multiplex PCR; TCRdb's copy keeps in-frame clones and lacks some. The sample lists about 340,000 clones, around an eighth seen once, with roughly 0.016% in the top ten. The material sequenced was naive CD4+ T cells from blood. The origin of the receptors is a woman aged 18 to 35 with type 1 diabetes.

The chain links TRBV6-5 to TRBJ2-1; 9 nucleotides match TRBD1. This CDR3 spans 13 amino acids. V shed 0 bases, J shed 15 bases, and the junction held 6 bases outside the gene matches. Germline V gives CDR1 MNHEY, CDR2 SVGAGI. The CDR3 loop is CASSYSRTGVPFF. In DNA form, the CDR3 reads TGTGCCAGCAGTTACTCGAGGACAGGGGTGCCGTTCTTC.

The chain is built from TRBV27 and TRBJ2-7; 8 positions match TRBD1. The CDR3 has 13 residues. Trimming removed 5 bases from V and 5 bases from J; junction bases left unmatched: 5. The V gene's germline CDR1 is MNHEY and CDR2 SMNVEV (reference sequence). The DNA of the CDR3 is TGTGCCAGCAGTCCGGACAGGGTCCACGAGCAGTACGTC. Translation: CASSPDRVHEQYV.

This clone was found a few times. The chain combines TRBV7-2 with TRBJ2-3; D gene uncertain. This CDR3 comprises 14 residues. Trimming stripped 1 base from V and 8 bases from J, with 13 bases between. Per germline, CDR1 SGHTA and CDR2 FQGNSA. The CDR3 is CASSLDLFRVTQYF. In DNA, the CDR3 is TGTGCCAGCAGCTTAGATTTGTTCCGCGTTACGCAGTATTTT.

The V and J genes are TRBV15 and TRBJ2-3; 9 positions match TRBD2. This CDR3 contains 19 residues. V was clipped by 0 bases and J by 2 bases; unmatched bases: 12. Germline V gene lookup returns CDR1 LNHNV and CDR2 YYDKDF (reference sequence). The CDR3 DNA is TGTGCCACCAGCAGAGATCTTGGCGGGAGGGCCGGGATCACAGATACGCAGTATTTT. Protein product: CATSRDLGGRAGITDTQYF.

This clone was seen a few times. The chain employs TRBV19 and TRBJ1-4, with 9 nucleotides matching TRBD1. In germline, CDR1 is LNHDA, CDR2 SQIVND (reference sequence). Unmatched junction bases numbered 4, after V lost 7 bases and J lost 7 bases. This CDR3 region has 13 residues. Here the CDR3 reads CASNRGPSEKLFF. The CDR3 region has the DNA TGTGCCAGTAACAGGGGGCCGAGTGAAAAACTGTTTTTT.

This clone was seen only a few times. CDR3 nucleotide sequence: TGTGCCAGCAACGGACACTATAGCAATCAGCCCCAGCATTTT. Amino acids: CASNGHYSNQPQHF. This chain uses TRBV2 with TRBJ1-5, with a weak D call TRBD1 (5 bases). CDR1 and CDR2 (germline): SNHLY, FYNNEI. Trimming took off 7 bases at V and 0 bases at J, with 10 bases between the two ends. The CDR3 extends over 14 amino acids.

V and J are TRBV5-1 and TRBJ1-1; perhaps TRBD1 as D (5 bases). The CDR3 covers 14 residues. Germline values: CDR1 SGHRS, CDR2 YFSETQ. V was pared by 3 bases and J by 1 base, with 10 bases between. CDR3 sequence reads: CASSSFDRNTEAFF. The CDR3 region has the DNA TGCGCCAGCAGCTCCTTCGACAGGAACACTGAAGCTTTCTTT.

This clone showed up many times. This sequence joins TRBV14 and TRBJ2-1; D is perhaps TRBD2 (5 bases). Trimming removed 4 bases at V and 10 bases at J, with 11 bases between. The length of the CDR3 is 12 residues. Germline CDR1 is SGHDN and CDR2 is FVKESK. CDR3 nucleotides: TGTGCCAGCAGCCGCACTCAGCGGGAGCAGTTCTTC. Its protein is CASSRTQREQFF.

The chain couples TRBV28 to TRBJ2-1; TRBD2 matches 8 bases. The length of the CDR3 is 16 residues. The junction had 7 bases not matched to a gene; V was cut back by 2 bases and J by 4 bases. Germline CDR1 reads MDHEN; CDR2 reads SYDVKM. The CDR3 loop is CASSLSAGGPYNEQFF. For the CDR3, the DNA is TGTGCCAGCAGTTTAAGCGCGGGAGGACCATACAATGAGCAGTTCTTC. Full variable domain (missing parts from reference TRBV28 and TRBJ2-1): DVKVTQSSRYLVKRTGEKVFLECVQDMDHENMFWYRQDPGLGLRLIYFSYDVKMKEKGDIPEGYSVSREKKERFSLILESASTNQTSMYLCASSLSAGGPYNEQFFGPGTRLTVL.

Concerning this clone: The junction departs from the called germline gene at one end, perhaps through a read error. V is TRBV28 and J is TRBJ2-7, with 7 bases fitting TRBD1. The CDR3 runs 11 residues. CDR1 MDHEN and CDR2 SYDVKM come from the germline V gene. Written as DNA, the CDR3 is TGTGCCAGCAGTTTAGGGGACAGAGGGCACTTC. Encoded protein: CASSLGDRGHF.

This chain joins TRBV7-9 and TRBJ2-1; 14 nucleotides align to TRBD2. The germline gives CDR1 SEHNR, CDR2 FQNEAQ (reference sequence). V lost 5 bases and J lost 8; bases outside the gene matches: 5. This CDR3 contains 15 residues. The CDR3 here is CASSPGTSGGDEQFF. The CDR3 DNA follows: TGTGCCAGCAGCCCCGGGACTAGCGGGGGAGATGAGCAGTTCTTC.

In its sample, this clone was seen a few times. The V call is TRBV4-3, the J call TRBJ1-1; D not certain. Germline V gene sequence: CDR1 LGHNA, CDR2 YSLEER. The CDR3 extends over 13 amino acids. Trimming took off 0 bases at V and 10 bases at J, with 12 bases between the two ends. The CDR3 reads CASSQDSQLGAFF. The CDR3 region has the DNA TGCGCCAGCAGCCAAGATTCACAGCTTGGAGCTTTCTTT.

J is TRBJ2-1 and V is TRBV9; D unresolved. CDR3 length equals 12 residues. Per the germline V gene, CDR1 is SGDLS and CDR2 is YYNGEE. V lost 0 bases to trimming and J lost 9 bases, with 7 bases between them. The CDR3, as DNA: TGTGCCAGCAGCGTAGAGTTTAGTGAGCAGTTCTTC. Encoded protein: CASSVEFSEQFF. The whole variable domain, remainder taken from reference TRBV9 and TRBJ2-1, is DSGVTQTPKHLITATGQRVTLRCSPRSGDLSVYWYQQSLDQGLQFLIQYYNGEERAKGNILERFSAQQFPDLHSELNLSSLELGDSALYFCASSVEFSEQFFGPGTRLTVL.

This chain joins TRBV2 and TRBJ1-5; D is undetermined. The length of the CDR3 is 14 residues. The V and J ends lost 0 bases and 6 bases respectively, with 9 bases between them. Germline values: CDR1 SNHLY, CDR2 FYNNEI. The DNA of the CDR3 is TGTGCCAGCAGTGAAGCCTCTCTAACTCAGCCCCAGCATTTT. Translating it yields CASSEASLTQPQHF. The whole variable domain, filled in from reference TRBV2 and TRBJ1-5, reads EPEVTQTPSHQVTQMGQEVILRCVPISNHLYFYWYRQILGQKVEFLVSFYNNEISEKSEIFDDQFSVERPDGSNFTLKIRSTKLEDSAMYFCASSEASLTQPQHFGDGTRLSIL.

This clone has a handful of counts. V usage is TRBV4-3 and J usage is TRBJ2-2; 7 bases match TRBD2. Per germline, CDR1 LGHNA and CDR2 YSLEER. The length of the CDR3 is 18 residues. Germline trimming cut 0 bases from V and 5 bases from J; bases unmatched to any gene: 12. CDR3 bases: TGCGCCAGCAGCCAAGACTGGGGCGGGAGTGGCCGAACCGGGGAGCTGTTTTTT. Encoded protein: CASSQDWGGSGRTGELFF.

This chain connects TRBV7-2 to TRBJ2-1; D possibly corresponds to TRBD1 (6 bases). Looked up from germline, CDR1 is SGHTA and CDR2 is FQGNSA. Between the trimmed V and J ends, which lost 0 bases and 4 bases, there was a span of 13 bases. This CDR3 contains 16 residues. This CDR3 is CASSLAGTPTYNEQFF. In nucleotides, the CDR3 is TGTGCCAGCAGCTTAGCCGGGACACCGACTTACAATGAGCAGTTCTTC.

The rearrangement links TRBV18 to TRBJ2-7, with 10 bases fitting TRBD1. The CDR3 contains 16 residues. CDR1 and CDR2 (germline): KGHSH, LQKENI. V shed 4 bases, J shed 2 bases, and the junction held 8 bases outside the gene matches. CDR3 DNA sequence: TGTGCCAGCTCACATCAGGGACAGGGGAACGCCTACGAGCAGTACGTC. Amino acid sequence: CASSHQGQGNAYEQYV.

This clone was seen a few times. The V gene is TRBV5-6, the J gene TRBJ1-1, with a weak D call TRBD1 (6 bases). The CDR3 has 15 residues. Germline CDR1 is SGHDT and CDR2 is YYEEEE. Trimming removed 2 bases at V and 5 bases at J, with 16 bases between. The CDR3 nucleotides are TGTGCCAGCAGCTTAGGGCCGGACAGATCTACTGAAGCTTTCTTT. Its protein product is CASSLGPDRSTEAFF.

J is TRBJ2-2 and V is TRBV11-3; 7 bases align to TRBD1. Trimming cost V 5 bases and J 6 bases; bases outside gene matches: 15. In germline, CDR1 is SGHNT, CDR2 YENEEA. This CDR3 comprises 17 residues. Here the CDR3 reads CASSGVDRVIYPGELFF. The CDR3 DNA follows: TGTGCCAGCAGCGGGGTCGACAGGGTAATTTATCCCGGGGAGCTGTTTTTT. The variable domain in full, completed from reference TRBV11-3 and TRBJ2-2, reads EAGVVQSPRYKIIEKKQPVAFWCNPISGHNTLYWYLQNLGQGPELLIRYENEEAVDDSQLPKDRFSAERLKGVDSTLKIQPAELGDSAVYLCASSGVDRVIYPGELFFGEGSRLTVL.

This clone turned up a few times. CDR3 bases: TGTGCCAGCAGTCGACAGGGAGGCCCAAGGGATACGCAGTATTTT. Translating it yields CASSRQGGPRDTQYF. The rearrangement uses TRBV6-5 and TRBJ2-3; TRBD1 might be the D (7 bases). From germline, CDR1 is MNHEY and CDR2 SVGAGI. The V end lost 5 bases, the J end lost 6 bases, and 18 bases lay between the germline ends. The CDR3 spans 15 residues.

The CDR3 loop is CASSPSGQGNNEQFF. The CDR3 DNA reads TGTGCCAGCAGCCCCTCGGGACAGGGGAACAATGAGCAGTTCTTC. The V and J genes are TRBV7-9 and TRBJ2-1; TRBD1 aligns across 10 bases. The CDR3 contains 15 residues. The germline V gene has CDR1 SEHNR and CDR2 FQNEAQ (reference sequence). Trimming at V came to 5 bases and at J to 5 bases, leaving 6 bases not matched to a gene.

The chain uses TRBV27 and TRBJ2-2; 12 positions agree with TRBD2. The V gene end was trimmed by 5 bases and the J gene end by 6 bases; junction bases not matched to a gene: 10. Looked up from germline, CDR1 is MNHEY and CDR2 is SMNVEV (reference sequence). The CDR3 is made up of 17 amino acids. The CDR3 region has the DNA TGTGCCAGCAGTAAAAGACTAGCGGGAGACGTGCCCGGGGAGCTGTTTTTT. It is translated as CASSKRLAGDVPGELFF.

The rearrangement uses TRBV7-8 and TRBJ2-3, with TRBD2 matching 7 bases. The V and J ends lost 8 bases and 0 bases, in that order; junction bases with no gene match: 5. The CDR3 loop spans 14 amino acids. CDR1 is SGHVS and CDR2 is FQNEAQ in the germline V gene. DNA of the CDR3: TGTGCCAGCTCATCTAGCGGAAGCACAGATACGCAGTATTTT. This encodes CASSSSGSTDTQYF.

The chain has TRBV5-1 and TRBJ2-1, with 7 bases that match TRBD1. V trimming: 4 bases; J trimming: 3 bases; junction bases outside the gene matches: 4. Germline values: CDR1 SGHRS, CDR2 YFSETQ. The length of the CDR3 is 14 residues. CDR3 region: CASSVGQSYNEQFF. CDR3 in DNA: TGCGCCAGCAGCGTGGGACAGAGCTACAATGAGCAGTTCTTC.

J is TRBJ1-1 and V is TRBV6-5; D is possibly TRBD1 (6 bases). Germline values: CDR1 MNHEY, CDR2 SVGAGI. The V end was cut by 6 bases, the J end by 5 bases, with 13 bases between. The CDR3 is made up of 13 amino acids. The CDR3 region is CASSPAQGTEAFF. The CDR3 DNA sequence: TGTGCCAGCAGCCCCGCCCAGGGGACTGAAGCTTTCTTT.